This TCR beta chain stems from a study of blood T cell repertoires in COVID-19. Across the study: Whether acute or convalescent, the COVID-19 samples came from the United States, Italy and Spain. In each case, the material was cDNA or gDNA derived from T cells, B-cell-depleted T cells, or PBMCs.

As originally analysed: Counts of nucleated cells, estimated from reference gene primer amplification, were obtained. Clones were read by immunoSEQ multiplex PCR, and TCRdb kept only the in-frame ones, dropping some. V, J and clone size reflect that table, while D and trimming were determined from the DNA. The profile shows around 140,000 clones, roughly 88% of them singletons. V shed 2 bases and J shed 6 bases, with 14 bases lying between them. In germline, CDR1 is SGHRS, CDR2 YFSETQ. The CDR3 covers 14 residues. This chain connects TRBV5-1 to TRBJ1-1; TRBD1 might be the D (6 bases). The source is a woman between 45 and 60 years old with acute or convalescent COVID-19. Sequences were obtained from peripheral blood. CDR3 sequence (DNA): TGCGCCAGCAGCTTACAGGGTGAGGTTTCTGAAGCTTTCTTT. Amino acids: CASSLQGEVSEAFF.